This T cell receptor beta chain was sequenced in a study of T-cell memory formation after mild COVID-19 (dated by TCRdb to the early 2020s). Concerning the study at large: TCR sequence clusters from the two donors were largely donor specific. In two donors, T-cell clones that expanded and contracted after mild COVID-19 were tracked by sequencing TCRalpha and TCRbeta repertoires over time. Two young, previously healthy adult volunteers made up the cohort, one male and one female. On the study overall, not on this receptor specifically: Some responding clones were detected in pre-infection memory, which suggested that pre-existing cross-reactive memory T cells had joined the SARS-CoV-2 response. Contracting CD4+ clones appeared mostly in the CM and EM memory subsets, whereas CD8+ clones were enriched in EMRA. SARS-CoV-2 specificity of the second-wave clones peaking on day 37 was not confirmed. The study covered only a couple of mild cases, and larger cohorts including severe cases with pre-infection samples were considered necessary. Clones that contracted from day 15 to 85 showed balanced CD4/CD8 phenotypes, whereas a second wave of clones that expanded from day 15 to 37 leaned towards CD4+.

The germline V gene (reference sequence) sets CDR1 to SEHNR and CDR2 to FQNEAQ. V gives up 3 bases and J gives up 1 base, and the segment between their germline ends measures 4 bases. The CDR3 has 14 amino acids, counting the end cysteine and phenylalanine. The read is trimmed to its CDR3 DNA, 42 bases read in frame from base 1. Ficoll-Paque density gradient centrifugation was the method used to isolate PBMCs. The sequencing machine was an Illumina NovaSeq 6000. TCRalpha and TCRbeta cDNA libraries were built by 5'RACE with constant-segment primers, adding sample barcodes and unique molecular identifiers. RNA was extracted from every sample with Trizol reagent. Libraries were amplified in two PCR steps, with a second sample barcode and Illumina TruSeq adapters added in the second step. Sequencing of the libraries was done on an Illumina NovaSeq, producing 2 x 150 bp paired-end reads. As for how the authors treated the data: The reads were demultiplexed and collapsed into UMI-guided consensus sequences using migec v1.2.7. Using mixcr v2.1.11, UMI consensuses were aligned to TRA and TRB V and J templates and then assembled into clonotypes. A clonotype was counted as expanded or contracted only if both edgeR and NoisET called the change significant, with noise models trained on biological replicates. edgeR calls used a false discovery rate-adjusted p below 0.01 and a log2 fold-change threshold of 1. PCA with hierarchical clustering of max-normalized trajectories of the 1000 most abundant clonotypes was used as exploratory dynamics analysis. Separately sequenced CD4+ and CD8+ repertoires were used to assign a CD4 or CD8 phenotype to each responding clone. The public sequencing data were trimmed at Q25 with fastp and processed into clonotypes with MiXCR by TCRdb, which kept only in-frame beta chains. CDR3 protein sequences are deduplicated, and each keeps its most common genes and DNA. The V and J calls, along with clone size, are taken from TCRdb and not from the paper's own processing. Present in this sample are under 300,000 distinct CDR3 sequences, roughly 17% of which were seen just once. The biggest ten clones account for roughly a fifth of the sample.

This clonotype has just a few counts. Its antigen target is currently unknown. The sample holds no much larger clone one base away, and base qualities are not on file. This receptor was taken from a young man who had mild COVID-19 (a few samples of this study predate the infection). The sample titles of this study are shuffled in the database, so cell type and time point are left out; the donor was told from shared clones. Sequencing was carried out using PBMCs or a T cell subset sorted from them (not recorded which). The rearranged segments are TRBV7-9 and TRBJ1-6, with the D segment identity uncertain. CDR3 sequence: CASSFLSYNSPLHF. The DNA reads TGTGCCAGCAGCTTCCTGTCCTATAATTCACCCCTCCACTTT.